This T cell receptor beta chain stems from a study of cytomegalovirus exposure and HLA in healthy donors. The primer mix had 60 Vbeta and 13 Jbeta primers. Here immunoSEQ multiplex PCR was the method, and the copy in TCRdb shows in-frame clones only, minus some. The data show some 120,000 clones, over 75% seen once. Trimming cost V 0 bases and J 5 bases, with 17 bases left between them. Germline V gene lookup returns CDR1 SGHRS and CDR2 YFSETQ. The CDR3 is 16 residues long. What was sequenced was PBMCs. The TCR originated in a man aged 25-40 years in good health and CMV-seronegative. The rearrangement uses TRBV5-1 and TRBJ1-2; D unclear. The CDR3 here is CASSLGPSRLEYGYTF. The CDR3 nucleotides read TGCGCCAGCAGCTTGGGCCCGTCGCGGCTGGAATATGGCTACACCTTC.